This record covers a single T cell receptor (beta chain). Here immunoSEQ multiplex PCR was the method, and the copy in TCRdb shows in-frame clones only, minus some. This table holds roughly 83,000 clones, 85% to 90% found once. Unmatched junction bases numbered 9, after V lost 4 bases and J lost 5 bases. The CDR3 extends over 15 amino acids. The V gene's germline CDR1 is MGHRA and CDR2 YSYEKL. The data were obtained in a study of blood T cell repertoires in COVID-19. Sequencing was carried out using peripheral blood. This chain joins TRBV4-1 and TRBJ2-5; 8 positions agree with TRBD1. The TCR was taken from an elderly man with active or convalescent COVID-19. CDR3 bases: TGCGCCAGCAGCCCCCCCACAGGGGGGATTGAGACCCAGTACTTC. Translated: CASSPPTGGIETQYF.